The 25 T cell receptor beta chains in this list originate from one sample, sequenced in a study of CD8 T cells in Susac syndrome. An input of 0.5 to 1 ug of RNA was subjected to reverse transcription using random hexamers. TCRdb itself ran the immunoSEQ multiplex PCR reads through MiXCR, one entry per CDR3 protein. Of around 200,000 distinct CDR3 sequences in the sample, 85% to 95% are singletons; the top ten hold about 0.1%. Sequenced material: CD4+ T cells from PBMCs. These receptors were collected from a human donor in good health.

This sequence joins TRBV27 and TRBJ2-5, with 8 nucleotides matching TRBD1. This CDR3 contains 14 residues. Germline trimming cut 3 bases from V and 4 bases from J; bases unmatched to any gene: 4. Germline V gene data show CDR1 as MNHEY and CDR2 as SMNVEV (reference sequence). CDR3 residues: CASSFDRGGETQYF. The DNA for the CDR3 is TGTGCCAGCAGTTTCGACAGGGGAGGAGAGACCCAGTACTTC.

V gene TRBV25-1 combines with J gene TRBJ1-2; D uncertain. The CDR3 has 14 residues. The germline V gene has CDR1 MGHDK and CDR2 SYGVNS. V was cut by 6 bases and J by 6 bases, with 17 bases left in between. CDR3 sequence: CASSRASSYDGYTF. The CDR3 region has the DNA TGTGCCAGCAGCCGGGCCTCAAGTTATGATGGCTACACCTTC.

This chain uses TRBV20-1 with TRBJ2-5; 9 bases are shared with TRBD2. V lost 0 bases, J lost 5 bases, and 7 bases stayed unmatched. This CDR3 spans 15 amino acids. Looked up from germline, CDR1 is DFQATT and CDR2 is SNEGSKA (reference sequence). CDR3 sequence (DNA): TGCAGTGCTAGAGATCGCGGGAGGGCCTTTGAGACCCAGTACTTC. Protein: CSARDRGRAFETQYF.

The chain is built from TRBV10-3 and TRBJ1-2; D remains ambiguous. Germline assignment: CDR1 ENHRY and CDR2 SYGVKD. Trimming left V 2 bases short and J 3 bases short, with 7 bases between. The CDR3 runs to 13 residues. The CDR3 DNA sequence: TGTGCCATCAGTGAGGCAACAGACTATGGCTACACCTTC. Residues: CAISEATDYGYTF.

This rearrangement joins TRBV18 to TRBJ2-1; D unclear. Trimming shortened V by 0 bases and J by 4 bases, and 10 bases separated the two germline ends. This CDR3 has 15 residues. From germline, CDR1 is KGHSH and CDR2 LQKENI. CDR3: CASSPPGYRYNEQFF. CDR3 DNA: TGTGCCAGCTCACCACCGGGGTATAGGTACAATGAGCAGTTCTTC.

The chain is built from TRBV25-1 and TRBJ2-1; D might be TRBD2 (7 bases). The CDR3 is 13 residues long. The V and J ends lost 8 bases and 5 bases respectively, with 13 bases between them. Looked up from germline, CDR1 is MGHDK and CDR2 is SYGVNS. The CDR3 DNA follows: TGTGCCAGCGCCGGGGGGCTACACAATGAGCAGTTCTTC. Protein: CASAGGLHNEQFF.

The chain employs TRBV20-1 and TRBJ2-5; weak D call: TRBD2 (6 bases). In germline, CDR1 is DFQATT, CDR2 SNEGSKA (reference sequence). The CDR3 consists of 11 residues. The V and J ends lost 8 bases and 5 bases respectively, with 12 bases between them. The CDR3 reads CSPSGGETQYF. The CDR3 DNA is TGCAGTCCCTCTGGGGGGGAGACCCAGTACTTC.

This chain links TRBV2 with TRBJ2-3; the D gene is possibly TRBD2 (5 bases). The CDR3 has 15 residues. Trimming removed 6 bases at V and 4 bases at J, with 17 bases between. The germline V gene encodes CDR1 SNHLY and CDR2 FYNNEI. In nucleotides, the CDR3 is TGTGCCAGCAGGAAGGAGCGCGGGTCCTCAGATACGCAGTATTTT. Protein sequence: CASRKERGSSDTQYF.

The chain is built from TRBV28 and TRBJ1-1, with 7 positions matching TRBD1. The length of the CDR3 is 15 residues. V gave up 5 bases and J gave up 1 base; unmatched junction bases: 7. CDR1 and CDR2 (germline): MDHEN, SYDVKM. In DNA form, the CDR3 reads TGTGCCAGCAGTCTTACAGGGGTCGGGAACACTGAAGCTTTCTTT. It specifies CASSLTGVGNTEAFF.

The chain links TRBV27 to TRBJ1-2; 8 bases agree with TRBD1. The CDR3 contains 12 residues. The germline gives CDR1 MNHEY, CDR2 SMNVEV (reference sequence). After removal of 3 bases from V and 7 bases from J, the junction contained 1 base not matched to a gene. The DNA of the CDR3 is TGTGCCAGCAGTTTCGGGACAGGTGGCTACACCTTC. The encoded protein is CASSFGTGGYTF.

The gene calls are TRBV7-2 and TRBJ2-1; D call uncertain. Trimming left V 7 bases short and J 6 bases short, with 10 bases between. The germline V gene encodes CDR1 SGHTA and CDR2 FQGNSA. The length of the CDR3 is 12 residues. CDR3 nucleotides: TGTGCCAGCACTAGAGTAATCAATGAGCAGTTCTTC. As protein: CASTRVINEQFF. Using reference TRBV7-2 and TRBJ2-1 for the parts outside the CDR3, the full variable domain is GAGVSQSPSNKVTEKGKDVELRCDPISGHTALYWYRQSLGQGLEFLIYFQGNSAPDKSGLPSDRFSAERTGGSVSTLTIQRTQQEDSAVYLCASTRVINEQFFGPGTRLTVL.

This chain connects TRBV29-1 to TRBJ2-7; tentatively, D is TRBD2 (6 bases). Germline V gene lookup returns CDR1 SQVTM and CDR2 ANQGSEA. The CDR3 loop spans 17 amino acids. V lost 1 base and J 3 bases, leaving 22 bases between the germline ends. The CDR3, as DNA: TGCAGCGTTGAAGGGAAGGCACTAGTTCGGGAGTACTACGAGCAGTACGTC. This codes for CSVEGKALVREYYEQYV.

This clonotype was seen only a few times. The chain recombines TRBV6-1 with TRBJ2-1; no firm D call. Germline-derived CDR1 and CDR2 are MNHNS and SASEGT. CDR3 length equals 12 residues. The V gene lost 1 base and the J gene lost 13 bases, with 11 bases spanning the gap. The CDR3 is CASSEVSGSQFF. As DNA, the CDR3 is TGTGCCAGCAGTGAAGTTTCGGGTTCCCAGTTCTTC.

This sequence joins TRBV29-1 and TRBJ1-3; D might be TRBD1 (6 bases). This CDR3 contains 13 residues. V shed 6 bases and J shed 4 bases, with 13 bases lying between them. Germline V CDR1 and CDR2: SQVTM, ANQGSEA. CDR3 sequence: CSVALTGGNTIYF. DNA for the CDR3: TGCAGCGTCGCACTAACAGGGGGAAACACCATATATTTT.

The chain carries TRBV29-1 and TRBJ1-2; D gene unclear. Per the germline V gene, CDR1 is SQVTM and CDR2 is ANQGSEA. The CDR3 sequence is 13 residues long. Between the trimmed V and J ends, which lost 7 bases and 2 bases, there was a span of 14 bases. CDR3 sequence (DNA): TGCAGCGCCAAAGAAATAGTAAACTATGGCTACACCTTC. Translation: CSAKEIVNYGYTF.

The chain is built from TRBV18 and TRBJ2-4; D uncertain. The length of the CDR3 is 13 residues. Germline loops: CDR1 KGHSH, CDR2 LQKENI. V was clipped by 3 bases and J by 6 bases, with 9 bases between them. CDR3 DNA sequence: TGTGCCAGCTCACCCCCGTGGGCAAACATTCAGTACTTC. Translated: CASSPPWANIQYF.

The V call is TRBV18, the J call TRBJ2-3; D ambiguous. This CDR3 region has 13 residues. V dropped 3 bases and J dropped 6 bases, with 10 bases sitting between them. Looked up from germline, CDR1 is KGHSH and CDR2 is LQKENI. The CDR3 DNA sequence: TGTGCCAGCTCACCCCCTAGTTCGGATACGCAGTATTTT. Amino acids: CASSPPSSDTQYF.

V is TRBV28 and J is TRBJ2-1; D may be TRBD1 (6 bases). Looked up from germline, CDR1 is MDHEN and CDR2 is SYDVKM. The CDR3 spans 12 residues. The V end was cut by 5 bases, the J end by 16 bases, with 18 bases between. The DNA of the CDR3 is TGTGCCAGCAGTCCAATACAGGGACGAATCTTCTTC. Protein: CASSPIQGRIFF.

The J gene is TRBJ2-1, the V gene TRBV11-2; TRBD1 matches 10 bases. The trim removed 5 bases at V and 9 bases at J, leaving 7 bases unmatched. Germline-derived CDR1 and CDR2 are SGHAT and FQNNGV. The CDR3 length is 14 residues. CDR3 DNA: TGTGCCAGCAGCCGCCCGGGACAGGGGACTGAGCAGTTCTTC. Translating gives CASSRPGQGTEQFF.

This chain uses TRBV12-3 or TRBV12-4 with TRBJ1-4, with a possible D match to TRBD1 (5 bases). The ends were cut back, 3 bases at V and 10 bases at J, with 12 bases in the middle. CDR3 length equals 13 residues. CDR3 nucleotides: TGTGCCAGCAGTTTCGGGACGGGGCGAAAACTGTTTTTT. Translated, it gives CASSFGTGRKLFF.

The chain joins TRBV29-1 to TRBJ1-2, with a possible D match to TRBD1 (5 bases). The CDR3 contains 14 residues. Trimming took 6 bases from V and 7 from J, leaving 21 bases between them. Germline loops: CDR1 SQVTM, CDR2 ANQGSEA. In DNA form, the CDR3 reads TGCAGCGTGGGACCCCGGCTACGGTTGAGTGGCTACACCTTC. As protein: CSVGPRLRLSGYTF.

The V call is TRBV28, the J call TRBJ2-5; no reliable D call. Germline loops: CDR1 MDHEN, CDR2 SYDVKM. The CDR3 is 11 residues long. Trimming pared 8 bases from V and 5 bases from J, leaving 9 bases between. The CDR3 loop is CASGVGETQYF. In nucleotides, the CDR3 is TGTGCCAGCGGGGTCGGGGAGACCCAGTACTTC.

The V call is TRBV15, the J call TRBJ1-4; 8 nucleotides agree with TRBD1. Germline CDR1 LNHNV, CDR2 YYDKDF (reference sequence). The ends lost 3 bases at V and 7 bases at J; junction bases unmatched: 4. The CDR3 runs to 14 residues. The CDR3 coding sequence is TGTGCCACCAGCAGGGACAGGGTTTCTGAAAAACTGTTTTTT. This gives the protein CATSRDRVSEKLFF.

The chain links TRBV7-8 to TRBJ1-2; D not certain. Germline CDR1 reads SGHVS; CDR2 reads FQNEAQ. The CDR3 runs to 15 residues. V was pared by 4 bases and J by 7 bases, with 19 bases between. The CDR3: CASSWSGSPVSGYTF. The CDR3 DNA follows: TGTGCCAGCAGCTGGAGCGGGAGTCCTGTCTCTGGCTACACCTTC.

This chain connects TRBV20-1 to TRBJ1-5; D is perhaps TRBD1 (6 bases). Germline lookup yields CDR1 DFQATT and CDR2 SNEGSKA (reference sequence). V lost 5 bases, J lost 7 bases, and 15 bases lay in between. CDR3 length equals 13 residues. CDR3 in amino acids: CSALTYRDQPQHF. For the CDR3, the DNA is TGCAGTGCTCTAACGTACAGGGACCAGCCCCAGCATTTT.